Following are 8 T cell receptor beta chains from one sample sequenced in a study of yellow fever vaccine responses in identical twins. TCRdb reprocessed the RT-PCR reads with MiXCR, giving one entry per CDR3 protein. The sample shows about 2,500 distinct CDR3 sequences, over 80% of them seen only once. Sample: T cells from blood (PBMCs), unsorted or a sorted subset (not recorded which), taken before or after yellow fever vaccination (not recorded which). Receptors originate from a woman younger than 30 who received the yellow fever vaccine.

The V and J genes are TRBV11-1 and TRBJ1-2, with D possibly matching TRBD1 (5 bases). Germline values: CDR1 SGHAT, CDR2 FQDESV (reference sequence). The CDR3 runs 17 residues. V dropped 1 base and J dropped 5 bases, with 20 bases sitting between them. CDR3 sequence: CASSLGASVGDWYGYTF. CDR3 nucleotides: TGTGCCAGCAGCTTAGGGGCCTCGGTAGGGGACTGGTATGGCTACACCTTC.

The chain is built from TRBV6-5 and TRBJ1-5; weak D call: TRBD1 (5 bases). The CDR3 sequence is 15 residues long. Trimming pared 0 bases from V and 4 bases from J, leaving 10 bases between. From germline, CDR1 is MNHEY and CDR2 SVGAGI. CDR3 in amino acids: CASSYSRDGNQPQHF. The CDR3, as DNA: TGTGCCAGCAGTTACTCCCGGGACGGTAATCAGCCCCAGCATTTT.

This chain joins TRBV19 and TRBJ1-1; D may be TRBD1 (5 bases). V was clipped by 1 base and J by 4 bases, with 22 bases between them. The CDR3 extends over 18 amino acids. Germline CDR1 reads LNHDA; CDR2 reads SQIVND (reference sequence). CDR3 loop: CASSIARGGYGVVTEAFF. The CDR3 DNA follows: TGTGCCAGTAGTATAGCCCGGGGGGGTTATGGAGTCGTCACTGAAGCTTTCTTT.

A few counts support this clonotype. This chain connects TRBV12-3 or TRBV12-4 to TRBJ2-7; TRBD2 matches at 10 bases. Losses at the gene ends were 5 bases for V and 0 bases for J; bases not matched to a gene: 7. The CDR3 runs to 16 residues. CDR3 amino acids: CASSTLTSGLSYEQYF. The CDR3 DNA reads TGTGCCAGCAGTACACTGACTAGCGGGCTCTCCTACGAGCAGTACTTC.

This clonotype is a singleton in its sample. This sequence joins TRBV6-4 and TRBJ2-2, with 8 bases fitting TRBD1. The CDR3 spans 14 residues. CDR1 MRHNA and CDR2 SNTAGT come from the germline V gene. The V segment lost 9 bases and the J segment 3 bases; nucleotides outside the gene matches: 6. The CDR3 nucleotides are TGTGCCAGTCGACAGGGGTCGGACACCGGGGAGCTGTTTTTT. Its protein is CASRQGSDTGELFF.

The genes are TRBV20-1 and TRBJ2-7; 8 bases are shared with TRBD1. The germline gives CDR1 DFQATT, CDR2 SNEGSKA (reference sequence). With V trimmed by 6 bases and J by 0 bases, 4 bases remained unmatched. The CDR3 is 13 amino acids. CDR3 region: CSATQGVSYEQYV. DNA for the CDR3: TGCAGTGCCACACAGGGGGTCTCCTACGAGCAGTACGTC.

The DNA for the CDR3 is TGTGCCAGCTCACCGATGGGGCTGACTGAAAACATTCAGTACTTC. Encoded protein: CASSPMGLTENIQYF. V is TRBV18 and J is TRBJ2-4; a weak D match, TRBD1 (5 bases). Germline lookup yields CDR1 KGHSH and CDR2 LQKENI. This CDR3 comprises 15 residues. Trimming pared 3 bases from V and 5 bases from J, leaving 14 bases between.

This clonotype was seen a single time. This chain links TRBV11-2 with TRBJ1-1, with D unclear. Trimming removed 0 bases at V and 0 bases at J, with 5 bases between. In germline, CDR1 is SGHAT, CDR2 FQNNGV. The CDR3 loop spans 14 amino acids. CDR3 loop: CASSLEIMNTEAFF. CDR3 nucleotides: TGTGCCAGCAGCTTAGAAATTATGAACACTGAAGCTTTCTTT.